The 11 T cell receptor beta chains given below trace back to one sample, sequenced in a study of CXCR3-negative and CXCR3-positive naive CD8 T cells. Study findings and constraints: A higher hydrophobicity marked the TRB CDR3s of CXCR3-positive naive cells versus CXCR3-negative naive cells.

Researchers prepared the TRB cDNA libraries using 5' RACE with UMI labels. With the 5' RACE reads reprocessed, TCRdb shows one record per CDR3 protein and no DNA. This listing includes under 60,000 distinct CDR3 sequences. Antigens of these TCRs are unknown. Input material: naive CXCR3+ CD8+ T cells from blood. Specified subset: CD45RO-CCR7+CD27+CD95- naive CD8+ T cells expressing CXCR3 (TNR3+). The receptors come from a human donor in good health. Some clones in this sample may be carry-over from other donors' samples.

The chain's CDR3 is CASSSERGAYQETQYF. The chain couples TRBV28 to TRBJ2-5; the D gene TCRdb calls, TRBD2, cannot be checked with no DNA. The germline CDR1 and CDR2 sequences are MDHEN and SYDVKM. The CDR3 is 16 amino acids.

The chain has TRBV10-2 and TRBJ1-1. The CDR3 spans 13 residues. The germline gives CDR1 WSHSY, CDR2 SAAADI. The CDR3: CASSDEGWTEAFF.

This rearrangement joins TRBV9 to TRBJ2-1; the TRBD1 assignment by TCRdb is unverifiable without DNA. This CDR3 has 17 amino acids. Germline loops: CDR1 SGDLS, CDR2 YYNGEE. CDR3 sequence: CASSVDPPGSSYNEQFF.

The chain links TRBV10-3 to TRBJ1-1. Germline CDR1 ENHRY, CDR2 SYGVKD. CDR3 length: 14 amino acids. This CDR3 is CAISESGGNTEAFF.

The gene calls are TRBV5-1 and TRBJ2-1; TCRdb's D gene call, TRBD1, goes unchecked for lack of DNA. The CDR3 runs 16 residues. Germline V gene lookup returns CDR1 SGHRS and CDR2 YFSETQ. The CDR3 loop reads CASSLPGGQLYNEQFF.

This chain uses TRBV29-1 with TRBJ2-3; the D call of TRBD1 rests on TCRdb alone, since no DNA is present to check it. The germline CDR1 and CDR2 sequences are SQVTM and ANQGSEA. The CDR3 totals 18 residues. This chain's CDR3 is CSVTGTRLISELTDTQYF.

The chain recombines TRBV6-5 with TRBJ2-1; without DNA, the TCRdb call of TRBD1 cannot be checked. From germline, CDR1 is MNHEY and CDR2 SVGAGI. The CDR3 length is 16 residues. CDR3 in amino acids: CASSPQSGGRYNEQFF.

The V and J genes are TRBV5-1 and TRBJ2-1; the D gene TCRdb calls, TRBD2, cannot be checked with no DNA. From germline, CDR1 is SGHRS and CDR2 YFSETQ. The CDR3 covers 11 residues. The CDR3 protein is CASSLSGEQFF.

This rearrangement joins TRBV7-2 to TRBJ2-7. This CDR3 spans 12 amino acids. The germline V gene encodes CDR1 SGHTA and CDR2 FQGNSA. The CDR3 loop reads CASSPHLYEQYF. Supplemented by reference TRBV7-2 and TRBJ2-7, the full variable domain reads GAGVSQSPSNKVTEKGKDVELRCDPISGHTALYWYRQSLGQGLEFLIYFQGNSAPDKSGLPSDRFSAERTGGSVSTLTIQRTQQEDSAVYLCASSPHLYEQYFGPGTRLTVT.

This chain joins TRBV29-1 and TRBJ2-7. The CDR3 is made up of 12 amino acids. Germline V gene data show CDR1 as SQVTM and CDR2 as ANQGSEA. CDR3 residues: CSVVPSSYEQYF.

The rearrangement uses TRBV10-3 and TRBJ2-2; the TRBD2 assignment by TCRdb is unverifiable without DNA. Per the germline V gene, CDR1 is ENHRY and CDR2 is SYGVKD. This CDR3 is 14 amino acids long. The CDR3 here is CAISHGLNTGELFF.